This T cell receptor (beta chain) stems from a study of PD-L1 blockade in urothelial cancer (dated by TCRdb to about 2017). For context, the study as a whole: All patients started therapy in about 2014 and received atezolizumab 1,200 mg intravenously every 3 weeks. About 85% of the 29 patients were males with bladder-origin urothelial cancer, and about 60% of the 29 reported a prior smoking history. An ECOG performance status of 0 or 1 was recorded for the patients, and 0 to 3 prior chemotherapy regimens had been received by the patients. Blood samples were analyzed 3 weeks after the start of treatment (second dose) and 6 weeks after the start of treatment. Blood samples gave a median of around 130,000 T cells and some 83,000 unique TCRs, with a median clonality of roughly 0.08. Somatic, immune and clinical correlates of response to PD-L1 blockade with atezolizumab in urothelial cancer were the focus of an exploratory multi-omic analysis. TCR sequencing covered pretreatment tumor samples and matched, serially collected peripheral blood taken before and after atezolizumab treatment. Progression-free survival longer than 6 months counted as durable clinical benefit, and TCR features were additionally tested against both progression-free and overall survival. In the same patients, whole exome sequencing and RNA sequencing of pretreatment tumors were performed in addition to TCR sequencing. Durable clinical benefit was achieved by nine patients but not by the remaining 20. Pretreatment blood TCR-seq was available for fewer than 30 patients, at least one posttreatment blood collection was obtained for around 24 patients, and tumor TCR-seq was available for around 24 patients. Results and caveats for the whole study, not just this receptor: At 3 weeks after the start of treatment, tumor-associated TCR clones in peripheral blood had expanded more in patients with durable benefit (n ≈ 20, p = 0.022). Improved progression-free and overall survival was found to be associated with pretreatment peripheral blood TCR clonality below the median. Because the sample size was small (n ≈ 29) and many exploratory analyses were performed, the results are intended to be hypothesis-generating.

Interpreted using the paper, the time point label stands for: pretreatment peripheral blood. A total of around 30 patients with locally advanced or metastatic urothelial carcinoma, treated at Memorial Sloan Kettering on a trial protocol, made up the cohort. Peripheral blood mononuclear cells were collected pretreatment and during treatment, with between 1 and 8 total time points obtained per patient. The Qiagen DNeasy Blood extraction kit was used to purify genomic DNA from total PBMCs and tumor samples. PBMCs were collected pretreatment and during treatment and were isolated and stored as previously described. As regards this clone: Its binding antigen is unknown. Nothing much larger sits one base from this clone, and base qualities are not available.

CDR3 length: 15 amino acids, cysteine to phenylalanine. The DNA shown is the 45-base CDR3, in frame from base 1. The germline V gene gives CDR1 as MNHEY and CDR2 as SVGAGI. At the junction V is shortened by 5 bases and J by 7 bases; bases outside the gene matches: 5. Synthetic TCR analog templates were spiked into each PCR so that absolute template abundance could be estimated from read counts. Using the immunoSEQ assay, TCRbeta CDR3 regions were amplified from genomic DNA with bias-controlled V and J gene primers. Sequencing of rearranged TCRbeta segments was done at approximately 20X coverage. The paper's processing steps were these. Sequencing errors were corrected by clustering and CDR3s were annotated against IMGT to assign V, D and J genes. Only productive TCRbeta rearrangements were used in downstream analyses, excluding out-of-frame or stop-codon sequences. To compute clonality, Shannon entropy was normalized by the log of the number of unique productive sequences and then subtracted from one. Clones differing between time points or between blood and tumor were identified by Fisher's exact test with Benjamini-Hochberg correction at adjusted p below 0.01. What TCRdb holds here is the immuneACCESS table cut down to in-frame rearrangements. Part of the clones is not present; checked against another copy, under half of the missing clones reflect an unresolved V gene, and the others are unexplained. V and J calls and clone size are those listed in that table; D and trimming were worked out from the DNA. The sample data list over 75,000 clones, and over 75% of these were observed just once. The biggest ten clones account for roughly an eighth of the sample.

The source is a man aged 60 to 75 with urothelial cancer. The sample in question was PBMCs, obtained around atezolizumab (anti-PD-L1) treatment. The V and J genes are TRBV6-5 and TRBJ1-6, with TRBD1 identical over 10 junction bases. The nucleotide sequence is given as TGTGCCAGCAGTACCACGACAGGGGGCAATTCACCCCTCCACTTT. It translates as CASSTTTGGNSPLHF.